The 25 T cell receptor beta chains listed next were all sequenced from one sample in a study of Ad26.COV2.S vaccination and SARS-CoV-2 variants. TCRdb keeps only in-frame clones here, not all; method: immunoSEQ multiplex PCR. Of roughly 300,000 clones in the sample, about nine tenths are singletons; the top ten hold approximately 5.9%. Treatment specified: some 20 received Ad26.COV2.S at low or high dose, single or two shots; 5 received placebo; per-sample allocation not given. The samples were gathered on day 63 after the first injection of vaccine or placebo. This sample comprised peripheral blood, obtained in a trial of Ad26.COV2.S vaccine versus placebo. Receptors were obtained from a person aged 18 to 65 who received the Ad26.COV2.S COVID-19 vaccine or a placebo.

J is TRBJ1-1 and V is TRBV3-1 (or the pseudogene TRBV3-2); D remains ambiguous. The CDR3 covers 14 residues. V was shortened by 4 bases and J by 1 base, with 10 bases between the two germline ends. Germline loops: CDR1 LGHDT, CDR2 YNNKEL (reference sequence). CDR3 sequence (DNA): TGTGCCAGCAGCCCCGACCCAACGAACACTGAAGCTTTCTTT. The encoded protein is CASSPDPTNTEAFF.

V is TRBV6-5 and J is TRBJ1-2, with D uncertain. V lost 2 bases and J 2 bases, leaving 6 bases between the germline ends. The CDR3 is made up of 13 amino acids. The germline V gene has CDR1 MNHEY and CDR2 SVGAGI. Here the CDR3 DNA reads TGTGCCAGCAGTTACAACAGAAACTATGGCTACACCTTC. This encodes CASSYNRNYGYTF.

In its sample, this clone was seen a few times. The chain combines TRBV6-4 with TRBJ2-1; 10 positions match TRBD2. Germline V gene data show CDR1 as MRHNA and CDR2 as SNTAGT. V trimming: 3 bases; J trimming: 6 bases; junction bases outside the gene matches: 5. The CDR3 contains 15 residues. As DNA, the CDR3 is TGTGCCAGCAGTGAGGCTAGCGGGAGTGGCAATGAGCAGTTCTTC. It is translated as CASSEASGSGNEQFF.

The V gene is TRBV7-6, the J gene TRBJ2-5; 10 nucleotides match TRBD1. Germline assignment: CDR1 SGHVS and CDR2 FNYEAQ. After removal of 5 bases from V and 3 bases from J, the junction contained 9 bases not matched to a gene. The CDR3 is 16 amino acids. CDR3 loop: CASSTQRTGGEETQYF. The DNA of the CDR3 is TGTGCCAGCAGCACCCAGAGGACAGGGGGGGAAGAGACCCAGTACTTC.

The chain has TRBV10-3 and TRBJ1-5; D is uncertain. CDR1 is ENHRY and CDR2 is SYGVKD in the germline V gene. V was clipped by 5 bases and J by 5 bases, with 13 bases between them. This CDR3 contains 14 residues. As DNA, the CDR3 is TGTGCCATCAGTACGACACGGGCCGATCAGCCCCAGCATTTT. Protein sequence: CAISTTRADQPQHF.

The V gene is TRBV10-3, the J gene TRBJ2-3; D is perhaps TRBD1 or TRBD2 (7 bases each). CDR1 and CDR2 from the germline V gene are ENHRY and SYGVKD. This CDR3 has 15 residues. Between the trimmed V and J ends, which lost 6 bases and 2 bases, there was a span of 15 bases. The CDR3 coding sequence is TGTGCCATCAGGGGGGGGGACAGTCCCACAGATACGCAGTATTTT. It codes for CAIRGGDSPTDTQYF.

V gene TRBV18 combines with J gene TRBJ1-1; 7 bases align to TRBD1. With V trimmed by 6 bases and J by 4 bases, 5 bases remained unmatched. The CDR3 runs 13 residues. Looked up from germline, CDR1 is KGHSH and CDR2 is LQKENI. Here the CDR3 reads CASSSQGSTEAFF. The CDR3, as DNA: TGTGCCAGCTCCTCACAGGGGAGCACTGAAGCTTTCTTT.

The table lists this clone with a few counts. The gene calls are TRBV4-2 and TRBJ2-5; a weak D match, TRBD2 (5 bases). Germline CDR1 and CDR2: LGHNA and YNFKEQ. V lost 1 base and J lost 2, with 8 bases in between. CDR3 size: 14 residues. This CDR3 reads CASSQGTEQETQYF. CDR3 nucleotide sequence: TGTGCCAGCAGCCAAGGGACTGAGCAAGAGACCCAGTACTTC.

The chain is built from TRBV19 and TRBJ2-7; the D is unclear. Trimming shortened V by 4 bases and J by 5 bases, and 9 bases separated the two germline ends. Per the germline V gene, CDR1 is LNHDA and CDR2 is SQIVND (reference sequence). The CDR3 spans 12 residues. Here the CDR3 reads CASSTRENEQYF. CDR3 DNA: TGTGCCAGTAGTACTAGGGAAAACGAGCAGTACTTC.

This chain joins TRBV4-2 and TRBJ1-1; TRBD1 agrees at 7 bases. Per the germline V gene, CDR1 is LGHNA and CDR2 is YNFKEQ. The ends lost 3 bases at V and 1 base at J; junction bases unmatched: 2. The CDR3 sequence is 14 residues long. The CDR3 DNA follows: TGTGCCAGCAGCCAGGGGACAGAGAACACTGAAGCTTTCTTT. Translated, it gives CASSQGTENTEAFF.

In its sample, this clone was seen many times. This chain joins TRBV5-4 and TRBJ1-3; no firm D call. This CDR3 has 15 residues. The V end lost 0 bases, the J end lost 4 bases, and 11 bases lay between the germline ends. Germline V gene sequence: CDR1 SGHNT, CDR2 YYREEE (reference sequence). Here the CDR3 DNA reads TGTGCCAGCAGCTTGGGGAGGGCACAAGGAAACACCATATATTTT. Protein sequence: CASSLGRAQGNTIYF.

The chain has TRBV9 and TRBJ2-7; D is unclear. V lost 2 bases to trimming and J lost 0 bases, with 12 bases between them. Germline V lookup: CDR1 SGDLS, CDR2 YYNGEE. The CDR3 covers 15 residues. The CDR3: CASSVSTTSSYEQYF. The CDR3 coding sequence is TGTGCCAGCAGCGTTTCAACGACGAGCTCCTACGAGCAGTACTTC.

The chain couples TRBV18 to TRBJ2-1, with 9 bases aligning to TRBD2. CDR1 is KGHSH, CDR2 LQKENI, per germline. The CDR3 spans 14 residues. The ends lost 4 bases at V and 7 bases at J; junction bases unmatched: 5. The CDR3 nucleotides read TGTGCCAGCTCACAAGTAGCGGGAGTGAATGAGCAGTTCTTC. This encodes CASSQVAGVNEQFF.

The gene calls are TRBV2 and TRBJ1-3; D not certain. The CDR3 contains 11 residues. From germline, CDR1 is SNHLY and CDR2 FYNNEI. With 6 bases removed from V and 8 bases from J, the gap between germline ends came to 8 bases. CDR3 in amino acids: CASSGRYTIYF. CDR3 coding DNA: TGTGCCAGCAGCGGGAGATACACCATATATTTT.

J is TRBJ1-1 and V is TRBV9; D is unclear. V lost 0 bases to trimming and J lost 1 base, with 7 bases between them. CDR1 and CDR2 from the germline V gene are SGDLS and YYNGEE. This CDR3 has 14 residues. The CDR3 region has the DNA TGTGCCAGCAGCGTAGCGGCGGAGAACACTGAAGCTTTCTTT. Protein sequence: CASSVAAENTEAFF.

This clone was detected only once. The chain joins TRBV2 to TRBJ2-7; D is possibly TRBD1 (6 bases). The ends were cut back, 7 bases at V and 0 bases at J, with 16 bases in the middle. The V gene's germline CDR1 is SNHLY and CDR2 FYNNEI. The CDR3 length is 15 residues. This CDR3 is CASNRRQGSSYEQYF. CDR3 DNA sequence: TGTGCCAGCAACCGGAGGCAGGGGTCCTCCTACGAGCAGTACTTC.

This sequence joins TRBV7-8 and TRBJ1-1; the D is unclear. Deletions cut 0 bases from V and 2 bases from J, with 7 bases between. This CDR3 has 14 amino acids. Germline CDR1 is SGHVS and CDR2 is FQNEAQ. CDR3 in amino acids: CASSLALRNTEAFF. CDR3 DNA sequence: TGTGCCAGCAGCTTAGCTCTGAGAAACACTGAAGCTTTCTTT.

The chain employs TRBV6-5 and TRBJ1-5, with 9 bases matching TRBD1. CDR1 is MNHEY and CDR2 is SVGAGI in the germline V gene. Trimming removed 6 bases from V and 2 bases from J; junction bases left unmatched: 5. This CDR3 region has 15 residues. CDR3 in amino acids: CASRQQGARNQPQHF. CDR3 in DNA: TGTGCCAGCAGGCAACAGGGGGCGCGCAATCAGCCCCAGCATTTT.

V and J are TRBV3-1 (or the pseudogene TRBV3-2) and TRBJ1-2; D call uncertain. Trimming pared 4 bases from V and 0 bases from J, leaving 6 bases between. Germline CDR1 LGHDT, CDR2 YNNKEL (reference sequence). The CDR3 totals 13 residues. The CDR3 sequence is CASSPRANYGYTF. The CDR3 DNA follows: TGTGCCAGCAGCCCTCGCGCTAACTATGGCTACACCTTC.

This rearrangement joins TRBV28 to TRBJ1-5; 9 nucleotides align to TRBD1. V shed 4 bases, J shed 7 bases, and the junction held 8 bases outside the gene matches. Germline V gives CDR1 MDHEN, CDR2 SYDVKM. The CDR3 extends over 15 amino acids. This CDR3 is CASSSGTGPWQPQHF. The CDR3 DNA reads TGTGCCAGCAGTTCAGGGACAGGGCCTTGGCAGCCCCAGCATTTT.

In this sample, this clone turned up once. The chain is built from TRBV19 and TRBJ1-5; TRBD1 aligns across 9 bases. The CDR3 runs 15 residues. The germline V gene has CDR1 LNHDA and CDR2 SQIVND (reference sequence). The ends lost 4 bases at V and 6 bases at J; junction bases unmatched: 7. The CDR3 loop is CASSKPGQGRQPQHF. The CDR3 DNA follows: TGTGCCAGTAGTAAGCCCGGACAGGGGCGTCAGCCCCAGCATTTT.

The V and J genes are TRBV28 and TRBJ2-3; D may be TRBD2 (5 bases). The CDR3 runs to 15 residues. Germline assignment: CDR1 MDHEN and CDR2 SYDVKM. Trimming cost V 1 base and J 1 base, with 9 bases left between them. CDR3 residues: CASSLLGGRTDTQYF. The CDR3, as DNA: TGTGCCAGCAGTTTATTAGGCGGGCGCACAGATACGCAGTATTTT.

The V call is TRBV9, the J call TRBJ2-7; perhaps TRBD2 as D (5 bases). The CDR3 is 15 residues long. Per germline, CDR1 SGDLS and CDR2 YYNGEE. With 1 base removed from V and 5 bases from J, the gap between germline ends came to 16 bases. CDR3 region: CASSVSGSVRDEQYF. The DNA of the CDR3 is TGTGCCAGCAGCGTATCGGGGAGTGTTCGGGACGAGCAGTACTTC.

V gene TRBV7-2 combines with J gene TRBJ1-2; unclear D gene. Germline assignment: CDR1 SGHTA and CDR2 FQGNSA. V was cut by 7 bases and J by 4 bases, with 19 bases left in between. The CDR3 is 15 residues long. The CDR3 DNA is TGTGCCAGCACCCCTTCCCATGGGTGGAGCTATGGCTACACCTTC. This gives the protein CASTPSHGWSYGYTF.

The CDR3 DNA is TGTGCCAGCAGCTTTGCGATCTCGGGGAACAATGAGCAGTTCTTC. This encodes CASSFAISGNNEQFF. V and J are TRBV7-9 and TRBJ2-1; D is perhaps TRBD2 (5 bases). V dropped 3 bases and J dropped 5 bases, with 14 bases sitting between them. Germline V CDR1 and CDR2: SEHNR, FQNEAQ (reference sequence). There are 15 residues in the CDR3.